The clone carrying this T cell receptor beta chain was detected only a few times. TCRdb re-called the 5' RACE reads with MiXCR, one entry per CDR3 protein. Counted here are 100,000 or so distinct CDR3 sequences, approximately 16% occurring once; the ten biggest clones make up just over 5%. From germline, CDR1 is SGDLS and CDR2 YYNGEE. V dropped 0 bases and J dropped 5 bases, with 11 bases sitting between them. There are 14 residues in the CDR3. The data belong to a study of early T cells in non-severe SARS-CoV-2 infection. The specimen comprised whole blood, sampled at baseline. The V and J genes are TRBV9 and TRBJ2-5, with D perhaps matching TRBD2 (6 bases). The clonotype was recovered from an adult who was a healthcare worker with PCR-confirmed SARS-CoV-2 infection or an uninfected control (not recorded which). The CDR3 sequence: CASSVAGSGETQYF. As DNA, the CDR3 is TGTGCCAGCAGCGTAGCCGGGAGTGGGGAGACCCAGTACTTC.